This TCR beta chain was obtained from a study of blood T cell repertoires in COVID-19. Study summary: The study drew acute and convalescent COVID-19 samples from the United States, Italy and Spain. T cells, B-cell-depleted T cells, or PBMCs provided the cDNA or gDNA that served as material.

The CDR3 covers 14 residues. Trimming at V came to 7 bases and at J to 3 bases, leaving 3 bases not matched to a gene. Per the germline V gene, CDR1 is SNHLY and CDR2 is FYNNEI. In the study's own analysis: The authors estimated nucleated cell counts from reference gene primer amplification. This table comes from immunoSEQ multiplex PCR, and its TCRdb copy is limited to in-frame clones, with some not included. V and J calls and clone size follow that table, whereas D and trimming were derived from the DNA. In the table there are hundreds of thousands of clones, over 75% of which are singletons. The rearrangement uses TRBV2 and TRBJ2-1, with 10 bases aligning to TRBD2. The sequence was obtained from a human donor in a cohort sampled during active COVID-19. Sequenced input: peripheral blood. CDR3 nucleotide sequence: TGTGCCAGCATCGGACTAGCGGACTACAATGAGCAGTTCTTC. Its translation: CASIGLADYNEQFF.